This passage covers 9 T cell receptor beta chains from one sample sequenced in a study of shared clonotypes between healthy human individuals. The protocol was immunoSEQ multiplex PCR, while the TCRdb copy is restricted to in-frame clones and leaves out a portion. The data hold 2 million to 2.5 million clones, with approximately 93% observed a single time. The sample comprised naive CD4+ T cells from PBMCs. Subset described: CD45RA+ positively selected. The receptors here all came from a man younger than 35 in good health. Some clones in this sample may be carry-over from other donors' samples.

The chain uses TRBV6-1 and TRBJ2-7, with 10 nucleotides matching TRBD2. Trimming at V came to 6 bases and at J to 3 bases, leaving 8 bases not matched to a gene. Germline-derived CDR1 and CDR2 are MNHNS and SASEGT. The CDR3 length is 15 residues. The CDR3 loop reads CASSASGRAYYEQYF. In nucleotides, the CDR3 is TGTGCCAGCAGCGCAAGCGGGAGGGCCTACTACGAGCAGTACTTC.

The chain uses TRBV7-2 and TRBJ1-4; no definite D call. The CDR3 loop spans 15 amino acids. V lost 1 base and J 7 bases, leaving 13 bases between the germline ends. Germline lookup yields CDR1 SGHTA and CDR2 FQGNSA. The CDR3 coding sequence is TGTGCCAGCAGCTTAGGAGCAGGCCGTGTTGAAAAACTGTTTTTT. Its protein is CASSLGAGRVEKLFF.

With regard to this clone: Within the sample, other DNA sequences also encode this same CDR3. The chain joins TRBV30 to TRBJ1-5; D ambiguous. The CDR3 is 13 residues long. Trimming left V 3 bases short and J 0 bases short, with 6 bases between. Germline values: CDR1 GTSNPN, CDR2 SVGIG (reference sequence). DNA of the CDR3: TGTGCCTGGAGCCCAGATAGCAATCAGCCCCAGCATTTT. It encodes CAWSPDSNQPQHF.

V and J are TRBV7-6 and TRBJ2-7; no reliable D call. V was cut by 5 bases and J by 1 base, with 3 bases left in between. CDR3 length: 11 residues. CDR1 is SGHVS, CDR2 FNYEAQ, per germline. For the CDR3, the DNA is TGTGCCAGCAGCGTTTCCTACGAGCAGTACTTC. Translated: CASSVSYEQYF.

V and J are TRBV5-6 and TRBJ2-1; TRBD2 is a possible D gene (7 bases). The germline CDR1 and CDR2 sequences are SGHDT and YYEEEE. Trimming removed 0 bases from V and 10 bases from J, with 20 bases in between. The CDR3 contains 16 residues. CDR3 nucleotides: TGTGCCAGCAGCTTGGTAGGAGCGGGACAATGGCAAGAGCAGTTCTTC. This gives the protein CASSLVGAGQWQEQFF.

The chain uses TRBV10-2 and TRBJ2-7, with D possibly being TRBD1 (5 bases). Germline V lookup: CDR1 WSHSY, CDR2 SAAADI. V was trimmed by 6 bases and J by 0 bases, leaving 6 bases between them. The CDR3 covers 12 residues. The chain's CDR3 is CASRTDSYEQYF. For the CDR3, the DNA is TGCGCCAGCAGGACAGACTCCTACGAGCAGTACTTC.

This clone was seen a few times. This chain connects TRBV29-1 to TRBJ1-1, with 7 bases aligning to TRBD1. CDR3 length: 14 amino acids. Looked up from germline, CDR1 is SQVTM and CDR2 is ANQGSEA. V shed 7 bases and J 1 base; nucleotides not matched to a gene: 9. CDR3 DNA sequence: TGCAGCGCCTTTACCGGGACAGAGAACACTGAAGCTTTCTTT. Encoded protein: CSAFTGTENTEAFF. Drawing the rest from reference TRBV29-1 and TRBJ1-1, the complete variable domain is SAVISQKPSRDICQRGTSLTIQCQVDSQVTMMFWYRQQPGQSLTLIATANQGSEATYESGFVIDKFPISRPNLTFSTLTVSNMSPEDSSIYLCSAFTGTENTEAFFGQGTRLTVV.

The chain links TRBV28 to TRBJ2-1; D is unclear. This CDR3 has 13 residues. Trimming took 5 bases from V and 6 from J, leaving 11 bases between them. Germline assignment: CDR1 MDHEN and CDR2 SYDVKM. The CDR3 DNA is TGTGCCAGCAGTCCCGCAGCCCGCAATGAGCAGTTCTTC. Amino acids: CASSPAARNEQFF.

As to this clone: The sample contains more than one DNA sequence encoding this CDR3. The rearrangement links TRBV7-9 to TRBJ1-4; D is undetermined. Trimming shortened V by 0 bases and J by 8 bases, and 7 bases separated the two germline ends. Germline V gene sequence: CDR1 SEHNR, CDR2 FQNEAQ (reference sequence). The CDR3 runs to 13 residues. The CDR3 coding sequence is TGTGCCAGCAGCTTAGCCGGGTACGAAAAACTGTTTTTT. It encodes CASSLAGYEKLFF.